This T cell receptor (beta chain) was captured in a study of blood T cell repertoires in COVID-19. Study-level information: From the United States, Italy and Spain came samples of acute and convalescent COVID-19. PBMCs, B-cell-depleted T cells, or T cells provided the cDNA or gDNA that made up the material.

Germline lookup yields CDR1 MNHNY and CDR2 SVGAGI (reference sequence). This CDR3 is built from 11 residues. V lost 8 bases and J 5 bases, leaving 9 bases between the germline ends. Per the original methods: Reference gene primer amplification in the assay estimated nucleated cell counts. Profiling relied on immunoSEQ multiplex PCR, and the TCRdb table lists in-frame clones only, not all of them. Clonal size and the V and J genes are those of that table, whereas D and trimming came from the DNA. Seen here are approximately 77,000 clones, 85% observed once, and the top ten hold 9.6%. Seattle participants joined during active infection and were tracked over time.

The receptor comes from a man between 50 and 59 years old with COVID-19, enrolled during active disease. Sequenced material: peripheral blood. This chain joins TRBV6-6 and TRBJ1-1; D is perhaps TRBD1 (6 bases). CDR3 sequence reads: CASRRGTEAFF. CDR3 coding DNA: TGTGCCAGCCGAAGGGGGACTGAAGCTTTCTTT.